This T cell receptor (beta chain) was profiled in a study of cytomegalovirus exposure and HLA in healthy donors. Points from the study as a whole: The study labeled fewer than 200 TCR beta chains cytomegalovirus-associated. Many donors shared some public TCRs, even though most TCR sequences were rare. Reports described diagnosis of cytomegalovirus status by the classifier as highly specific and sensitive.

CDR1 MNHNS and CDR2 SASEGT come from the germline V gene. The length of the CDR3 is 13 residues. V lost 4 bases and J 3 bases, leaving 7 bases between the germline ends. Assay used: immunoSEQ multiplex PCR; TCRdb lists only in-frame clones, some missing. The sample shows about 120,000 clones, around 85% of them seen only once. With regard to this clone: Its antigen is as yet unknown.

Sample: PBMCs. The rearrangement links TRBV6-1 to TRBJ1-5; the D gene is possibly TRBD1 (5 bases). The clonotype comes from a man aged 18 to 29 in good health and CMV-seropositive. DNA for the CDR3: TGTGCCAGCAGTGCCAGGGACAATCAGCCCCAGCATTTT. This codes for CASSARDNQPQHF.